One sample yielded the 7 T cell receptor beta chains listed below, sequenced in a study of neurological immune-mediated disorders. From the 5' RACE reads, TCRdb called clonotypes with MiXCR, one entry per CDR3 protein. The sample yields about 21,000 distinct CDR3 sequences, over 5% seen once. Sequencing was carried out using CD8+ T cells from blood. The receptors here all came from a man aged 18 to 30 in good health.

This clonotype appeared many times. This rearrangement joins TRBV12-3 or TRBV12-4 to TRBJ1-2, with a weak D call TRBD1 (6 bases). V lost 8 bases to trimming and J lost 6 bases, with 19 bases between them. The CDR3 is 14 amino acids. CDR3 in DNA: TGTGCCAGCGGCGTAACAGGGTGGGCTAATGGCTACACCTTC. This translates into CASGVTGWANGYTF.

A word on this clonotype: The junction and the germline gene differ at one end; a read error may be behind it. The gene calls are TRBV6-2 or TRBV6-3 and TRBJ1-5; unclear D gene. The CDR3 is 13 amino acids. CDR1 is MNHEY, CDR2 SVGEGT, per germline. CDR3 in amino acids: CASSYSLFQLQHF. The CDR3 DNA is TGTGCCAGCAGTTACAGTCTTTTCCAGCTCCAGCATTTT.

This clonotype was detected ten times or more. The chain recombines TRBV15 with TRBJ1-1, with D maybe TRBD1 (5 bases). The CDR3 has 18 residues. Trimming left V 3 bases short and J 0 bases short, with 20 bases between. Looked up from germline, CDR1 is LNHNV and CDR2 is YYDKDF (reference sequence). The CDR3 loop is CATSSPLGGTEMNTEAFF. The CDR3 nucleotides read TGTGCCACCAGCAGCCCATTGGGGGGGACGGAGATGAACACTGAAGCTTTCTTT.

Ten or more counts support this clonotype. The chain has TRBV4-2 and TRBJ2-7, with D possibly called TRBD1 or TRBD2 (8 bases each). Germline CDR1 LGHNA, CDR2 YNFKEQ. The CDR3 is 17 amino acids. V lost 2 bases, J lost 3 bases, and 20 bases lay in between. The CDR3: CASSQIAGGQGIYEQYF. The CDR3 nucleotides read TGTGCCAGCAGCCAAATCGCGGGAGGACAGGGAATCTACGAGCAGTACTTC.

In this sample, this clonotype turned up many times. The chain recombines TRBV12-3 or TRBV12-4 with TRBJ2-1; D gene uncertain. Trimming removed 6 bases at V and 6 bases at J, with 9 bases between. This CDR3 has 12 amino acids. CDR3 protein: CASSDQVNEQFF. Written as DNA, the CDR3 is TGTGCCAGCAGCGACCAGGTCAATGAGCAGTTCTTC.

In DNA, the CDR3 is TGTGCCAGCAGCTTCAACAGGGCAGGGCCTGAAGCTTTCTTT. Translation gives CASSFNRAGPEAFF. V usage is TRBV5-8 and J usage is TRBJ1-1; TRBD1 is a possible D gene (6 bases). The CDR3 sequence is 14 residues long. Germline V CDR1 and CDR2: SGHTS, YDEGEE. The ends were cut back, 2 bases at V and 6 bases at J, with 14 bases in the middle.

In this sample, this clonotype turned up many times. The CDR3 coding sequence is TGCGCCAGCAGCCCCGGACAGGGTGGCTCCACCGGGGAGCTGTTTTTT. It is translated as CASSPGQGGSTGELFF. This chain joins TRBV5-1 and TRBJ2-2, with 8 nucleotides matching TRBD1. This CDR3 comprises 16 residues. J was trimmed by 4 bases and V by 4 bases; bases with no gene match: 9. Germline CDR1 SGHRS, CDR2 YFSETQ.